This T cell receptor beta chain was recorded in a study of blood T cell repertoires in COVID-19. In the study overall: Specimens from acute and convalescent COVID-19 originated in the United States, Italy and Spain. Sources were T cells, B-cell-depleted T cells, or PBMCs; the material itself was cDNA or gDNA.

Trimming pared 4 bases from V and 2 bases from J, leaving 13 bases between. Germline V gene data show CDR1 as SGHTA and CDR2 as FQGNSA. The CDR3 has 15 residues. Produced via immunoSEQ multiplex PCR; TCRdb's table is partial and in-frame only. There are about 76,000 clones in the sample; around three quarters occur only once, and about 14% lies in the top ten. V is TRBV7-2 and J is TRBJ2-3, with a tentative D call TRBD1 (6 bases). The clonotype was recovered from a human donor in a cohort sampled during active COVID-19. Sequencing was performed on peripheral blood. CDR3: CASSYWGRITDTQYF. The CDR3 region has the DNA TGTGCCAGCAGCTATTGGGGGCGGATCACAGATACGCAGTATTTT.